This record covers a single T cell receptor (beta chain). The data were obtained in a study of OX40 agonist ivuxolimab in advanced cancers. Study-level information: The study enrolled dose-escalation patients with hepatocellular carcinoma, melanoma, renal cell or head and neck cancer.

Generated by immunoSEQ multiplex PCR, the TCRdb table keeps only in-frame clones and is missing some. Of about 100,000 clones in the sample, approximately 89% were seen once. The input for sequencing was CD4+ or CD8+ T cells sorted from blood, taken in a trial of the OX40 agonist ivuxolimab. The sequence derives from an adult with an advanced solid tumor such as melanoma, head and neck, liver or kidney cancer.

DNA of the CDR3: TGTGCCAGCGATCGACCCCCTAACTATGGCTACACCTTC. Its translation is CASDRPPNYGYTF. This sequence joins TRBV6-6 and TRBJ1-2; D unresolved. CDR1 and CDR2 (germline): MNHNY, SVGAGI (reference sequence). There are 13 residues in the CDR3. Trimming stripped 8 bases from V and 0 bases from J, with 10 bases between.